This passage covers 15 T cell receptor beta chains from one sample sequenced in a study of blood T cells in healthy people across ages. Using a J-beta primer mix together with a sample-barcoded 5' primer, a second PCR was run for about 6 to 12 cycles. Each CDR3 protein gets one entry after TCRdb re-called the 5' RACE reads with MiXCR. This sample has about 1.4 million distinct CDR3 sequences, with almost 60% found just once. The sequenced material came from blood. These receptors originate from a man aged 18 to 30 in good health.

This clonotype turned up a few times. The rearrangement uses TRBV7-9 and TRBJ2-7; TRBD1 is a possible D gene (5 bases). This CDR3 spans 16 amino acids. CDR1 SEHNR and CDR2 FQNEAQ come from the germline V gene (reference sequence). With 2 bases removed from V and 0 bases from J, the gap between germline ends came to 14 bases. CDR3 in DNA: TGTGCCAGCAGCTTAATCGCAGGGCCCCCCTCCTACGAGCAGTACTTC. This sequence encodes CASSLIAGPPSYEQYF.

This clonotype was recorded a few times. The rearrangement links TRBV29-1 to TRBJ2-5, with D tentatively TRBD2 (7 bases). The end of the DNA fits TRBJ2-7 better, so the J call may be wrong. The germline V gene has CDR1 SQVTM and CDR2 ANQGSEA. The CDR3 runs to 13 residues. The CDR3 is CSVEGGRGSEQYF. CDR3 bases: TGCAGCGTTGAGGGGGGGCGCGGGAGCGAGCAGTACTTC.

V is TRBV6-5 and J is TRBJ2-3, with TRBD2 as a possible D gene (5 bases). Trimming pared 5 bases from V and 13 bases from J, leaving 16 bases between. Per the germline V gene, CDR1 is MNHEY and CDR2 is SVGAGI. The CDR3 length is 12 residues. The CDR3 protein is CASSPRTGWKYF. DNA of the CDR3: TGTGCCAGCAGTCCACGGACTGGATGGAAGTATTTT.

V and J are TRBV20-1 and TRBJ2-4; a weak D match, TRBD2 (5 bases). Gene TRBJ2-7 matches the end of the DNA better, so the J call may be wrong. Germline V lookup: CDR1 DFQATT, CDR2 SNEGSKA (reference sequence). The CDR3 loop spans 16 amino acids. CDR3 DNA sequence: TGCAGTGCTAGAGATGGAGTTGGAGAGGGAAGCTACGAGCAGTACTTC. It specifies CSARDGVGEGSYEQYF.

This sequence joins TRBV29-1 and TRBJ1-1, with 9 nucleotides matching TRBD1. The germline gives CDR1 SQVTM, CDR2 ANQGSEA. The CDR3 spans 14 residues. The CDR3 spells CSVLGGQGNTEAFF. CDR3 DNA: TGCAGTGTTCTGGGGGGACAGGGGAACACTGAAGCTTTCTTT. Complete variable domain (other parts from reference TRBV29-1 and TRBJ1-1): SAVISQKPSRDICQRGTSLTIQCQVDSQVTMMFWYRQQPGQSLTLIATANQGSEATYESGFVIDKFPISRPNLTFSTLTVSNMSPEDSSIYLCSVLGGQGNTEAFFGQGTRLTVV.

The chain carries TRBV29-1 and TRBJ2-1; TRBD1 matches at 7 bases. Trimming removed 2 bases from V and 9 bases from J; junction bases left unmatched: 4. CDR3 length: 12 amino acids. Per the germline V gene, CDR1 is SQVTM and CDR2 is ANQGSEA. CDR3 coding DNA: TGCAGCGTTGAAATGGCAGGGGGTGAGCAGTTCTTC. This encodes CSVEMAGGEQFF.

CDR3 amino acids: CASSDVLGRSGVETQYF. The CDR3 coding sequence is TGTGCCAGCAGTGACGTACTCGGGAGATCGGGGGTAGAGACCCAGTACTTC. The genes are TRBV27 and TRBJ2-7; a weak D match, TRBD2 (6 bases). The end of the DNA aligns better with TRBJ2-5, so the J call may be wrong. Germline assignment: CDR1 MNHEY and CDR2 SMNVEV (reference sequence). This CDR3 region has 17 residues.

The V gene is TRBV3-1, the J gene TRBJ2-1, with TRBD1 matching over 10 bases. The CDR3 sequence is 17 residues long. Losses at the gene ends were 0 bases for V and 2 bases for J; bases not matched to a gene: 4. Germline assignment: CDR1 LGHDT and CDR2 YNNKEL (reference sequence). The CDR3 loop is CASSQDSGTGAYNEQFF. As DNA, the CDR3 is TGTGCCAGCAGCCAAGATAGCGGGACAGGGGCCTACAATGAGCAGTTCTTC.

This clonotype was counted a few times. J is TRBJ1-5 and V is TRBV7-9; possible D gene TRBD1, 5 bases. The length of the CDR3 is 14 residues. V dropped 3 bases and J dropped 3 bases, with 9 bases sitting between them. CDR1 and CDR2 (germline): SEHNR, FQNEAQ (reference sequence). CDR3 sequence: CASSFGGINQPQHF. The CDR3 DNA is TGTGCCAGCAGCTTCGGGGGAATCAATCAGCCCCAGCATTTT.

The gene calls are TRBV19 and TRBJ2-3; 8 bases fit TRBD2. Looked up from germline, CDR1 is LNHDA and CDR2 is SQIVND (reference sequence). V lost 3 bases to trimming and J lost 0 bases; unmatched junction nucleotides: 5. CDR3 length: 16 residues. DNA of the CDR3: TGTGCCAGTAGTATCTTGGCTAGCGGGAGCACAGATACGCAGTATTTT. Protein sequence: CASSILASGSTDTQYF.

V usage is TRBV7-2 and J usage is TRBJ2-3; D is possibly TRBD2 (6 bases). Trimming stripped 5 bases from V and 2 bases from J, with 20 bases between. Germline V lookup: CDR1 SGHTA, CDR2 FQGNSA. The CDR3 consists of 17 residues. In DNA, the CDR3 is TGTGCCAGCAGCCTGCGGGCGCGGGGCTTCAACACAGATACGCAGTATTTT. It yields the protein CASSLRARGFNTDTQYF.

The chain carries TRBV4-2 and TRBJ2-7; D is uncertain. CDR3 length equals 14 residues. CDR1 LGHNA and CDR2 YNFKEQ come from the germline V gene. V dropped 2 bases and J dropped 0 bases, with 8 bases sitting between them. The CDR3 nucleotides read TGTGCCAGCAGCCAACGAAGTGTCTCCTACGAGCAGTACTTC. It codes for CASSQRSVSYEQYF.

This clonotype was detected only once. This chain links TRBV12-3 or TRBV12-4 with TRBJ2-3; D uncertain. This CDR3 contains 15 residues. V was clipped by 4 bases and J by 2 bases, with 13 bases between them. CDR3 coding DNA: TGTGCCAGCAGTTCCTACCCGGCCGACACAGATACGCAGTATTTT. It encodes CASSSYPADTDTQYF.

CDR3 in DNA: TGCGCCAGCAGCCCTCAGGACAGGGGACAAGAGACCCAGTACTTC. Protein product: CASSPQDRGQETQYF. The V call is TRBV4-1, the J call TRBJ2-5; 9 bases agree with TRBD1. The V and J ends lost 4 bases and 2 bases, in that order; junction bases with no gene match: 5. The CDR3 has 15 residues. Germline CDR1 reads MGHRA; CDR2 reads YSYEKL.

The chain uses TRBV12-3 or TRBV12-4 and TRBJ2-5; D not resolved. This CDR3 is built from 19 residues. Trimming shortened V by 4 bases and J by 2 bases, and 26 bases separated the two germline ends. DNA for the CDR3: TGTGCCAGCAGTTACAGAGCCGCCACCGGGCCCCTCTTTCAAGAGACCCAGTACTTC. Its protein is CASSYRAATGPLFQETQYF.